Detailed here is one T cell receptor beta chain. Antigen unknown. As processed by the authors: What underpinned the distant-metastasis classifier for papillary thyroid cancer was the set of CDR3 differences across clinicopathological groups. Via MiXCR, TCRdb re-called the PCR reads. These V and J calls originate from TCRdb's pipeline instead of the authors' own analysis. The sample lists more than 10,000 clones; 30% to 40% were seen once. The data belong to a study of metastatic and nonmetastatic thyroid tumors. Study-wide background: Where malignant and benign thyroid patients were concerned, repertoires were compared across blood and tumor or nodule tissue.

All patients were treatment-naive before thyroid surgery. Germline trimming cut 3 bases from V and 3 bases from J; bases unmatched to any gene: 6. CDR3 length equals 17 residues. Study-wide results and limits: For both blood and tumor, malignant thyroid tumors reportedly showed significantly higher TCR beta diversity than benign nodules did.

The sample was tumor tissue. The receptor comes from a male donor with papillary thyroid cancer or a benign thyroid nodule (not recorded which). Some clones in this sample may be carry-over from other donors' samples. V usage is TRBV12-3 or TRBV12-4 and J usage is TRBJ1-6; 9 bases are a match to TRBD1. CDR3 sequence reads: CASSFAWGQGYNSPLHF. CDR3 sequence (DNA): TGTGCCAGCAGTTTTGCGTGGGGACAGGGCTATAATTCACCCCTCCACTTT.